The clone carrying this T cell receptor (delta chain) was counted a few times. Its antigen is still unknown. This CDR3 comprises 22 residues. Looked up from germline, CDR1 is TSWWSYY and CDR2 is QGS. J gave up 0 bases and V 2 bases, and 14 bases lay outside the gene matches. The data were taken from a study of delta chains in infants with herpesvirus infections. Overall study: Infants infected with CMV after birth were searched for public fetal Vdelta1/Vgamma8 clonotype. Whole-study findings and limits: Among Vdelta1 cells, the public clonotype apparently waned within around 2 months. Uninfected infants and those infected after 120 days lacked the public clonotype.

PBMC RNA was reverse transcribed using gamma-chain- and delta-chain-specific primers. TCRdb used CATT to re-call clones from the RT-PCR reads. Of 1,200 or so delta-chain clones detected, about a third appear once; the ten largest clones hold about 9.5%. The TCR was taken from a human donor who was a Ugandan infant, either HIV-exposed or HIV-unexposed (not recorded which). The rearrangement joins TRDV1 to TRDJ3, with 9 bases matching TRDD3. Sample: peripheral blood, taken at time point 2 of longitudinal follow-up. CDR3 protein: CALGESPTWGIPSSWDTRQMFF. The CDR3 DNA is TGTGCTCTTGGGGAATCTCCTACCTGGGGGATCCCGAGCTCCTGGGACACCCGACAGATGTTTTTC.